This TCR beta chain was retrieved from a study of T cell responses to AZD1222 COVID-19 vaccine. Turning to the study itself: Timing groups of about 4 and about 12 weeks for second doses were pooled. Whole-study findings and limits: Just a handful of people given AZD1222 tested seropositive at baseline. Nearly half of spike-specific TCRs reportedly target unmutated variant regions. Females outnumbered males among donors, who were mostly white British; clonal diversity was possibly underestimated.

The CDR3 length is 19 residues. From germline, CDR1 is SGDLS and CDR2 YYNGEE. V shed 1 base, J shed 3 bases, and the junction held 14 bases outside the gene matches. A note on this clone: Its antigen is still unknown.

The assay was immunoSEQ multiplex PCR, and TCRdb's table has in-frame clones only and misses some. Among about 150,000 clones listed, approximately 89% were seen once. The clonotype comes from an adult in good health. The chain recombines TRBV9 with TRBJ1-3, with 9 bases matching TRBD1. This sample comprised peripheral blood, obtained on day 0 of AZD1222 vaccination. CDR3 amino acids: CASSVNVATGGLGGNTIYF. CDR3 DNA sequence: TGTGCCAGCAGCGTAAATGTGGCGACAGGGGGGCTGGGTGGAAACACCATATATTTT.